A few counts support the clone carrying this T cell receptor beta chain. Its antigen is unknown. Germline V lookup: CDR1 SQVTM, CDR2 ANQGSEA. The junction had 10 bases not matched to a gene; V was cut back by 5 bases and J by 9 bases. This CDR3 region has 13 residues. This sample is drawn from a study of blood T cells in healthy people across ages. The study, taken as a whole, reports: The study could not conclusively compare naive and antigen-experienced cells, given its unsorted PBMCs.

Every donor contributed roughly 10 milliliters of peripheral blood by blood draw. PCR was performed a second time for about 7 to 11 cycles using a sample-barcoded 5' primer and a J-beta primer mix. From each sample, at least 2.5 million paired-end reads containing CDR3 were obtained. TCRdb ran MiXCR on the 5' RACE reads and lists one entry per CDR3 protein. The table has about 1.8 million distinct CDR3 sequences, 49% seen once; the top ten hold less than 2.5%. The sample comprised blood. The gene calls are TRBV29-1 and TRBJ1-1, with 9 bases aligning to TRBD1. This TCR derives from a woman in her 40s in good health. CDR3 amino acids: CSVFPGQGVKAFF. CDR3 DNA sequence: TGCAGCGTTTTTCCGGGACAGGGTGTTAAAGCTTTCTTT.